The subject of this entry is one TCR beta chain. In this sample, this clone turned up a few times. Its antigen is not yet known. No base quality values were provided; no much bigger clone lies one nucleotide off. TCRbeta CDR3 regions were amplified from genomic DNA using the immunoSEQ Assay, a bias-controlled multiplex PCR. The authors' analysis ran thus. The number of nucleated cells in each sample was estimated by amplification of reference gene primers within the assay. To quantify the absolute abundance of each unique TCRbeta CDR3 rearrangement, sequence reads were collapsed and filtered. For each sample, productive Simpson clonality was calculated by taking the square root of Simpson's diversity index across productive rearrangements. The table comes from immuneACCESS by way of TCRdb, which keeps in-frame sequences with V and J called. Part of the clones is missing from these tables; in studies checked, under half for an unresolved V gene and the rest for unknown reasons. The DNA gave D and trimming, while V, J and clone size come from that table. The sample has 200,000 to 250,000 clones on record, about 85% of them singletons. The ten largest clonotypes hold around 18% of the sample.

These data belong to a study of blood T cell repertoires in COVID-19 (dated by TCRdb to 2019 to 2021). For the study in its entirety: Collaborator samples came from the United States, Italy and Spain and covered acute and convalescent phases of COVID-19. The material from the prospective study consisted of cDNA or gDNA derived from T cells, B-cell-depleted T cells, or PBMCs. The dataset comprised deeply sampled blood TCRbeta repertoires from subjects exposed to, actively infected with, or recovered from COVID-19. A freely available public database, intended as a resource for researchers studying the immune response to SARS-CoV-2, is where the repertoires were released. The samples were drawn from the first 160 participants of the ongoing ImmuneRACE study and from 950 to 1,500 subjects provided by 6 global collaborators. Nearly every sample came with metadata listing a de-identified subject ID, COVID-19 status, age in years and sex. Where available, HLA class I and class II types were obtained from metadata supplied by the sample provider rather than from assay-based typing.

CDR1 and CDR2 are read off the germline V gene as SGHTA and FQGNSA. V is cut back by 11 bases and J by 5 bases, with 9 bases in the junction unmatched. The CDR3 goes from the cysteine to the phenylalanine over 13 residues. Only the CDR3 DNA is retained, 39 bases long and in frame from the first base. The collaborating institutions used their own protocols to collect whole blood in K2EDTA tubes. For TCRbeta analysis, collaborators shipped samples as frozen whole blood, isolated PBMCs, or DNA extracted from either of those sample types. What the research found in general, with its limitations: The quantity of clinical and demographic metadata differed by source and by participant and was supplied without curation.

Sequenced material: peripheral blood. This TCR came from a woman of 80 years or more with active or convalescent COVID-19. Recombination linked TRBV7-2 to TRBJ2-1; the central 7 bases match TRBD1. CDR3 region: CAGARDSNNEQFF. In nucleotides, the sequence is TGTGCCGGAGCCAGGGACAGCAACAATGAGCAGTTCTTC.